This T cell receptor (beta chain) is from a study of tumor and adjacent non-tumor tissue in lung cancer. About the study: Stage I to III disease affected ten to eleven men and about five women aged roughly 31 to 85. Samples averaged around 3.9 million productive TCRbeta reads each. Points from the study as a whole: Compared with tumor, normal lung showed significantly lower TCR diversity.

Three rounds of nested PCR, following a modified ARM-PCR protocol, produced the TCRbeta library. TCRdb passed the multiplex PCR reads through MiXCR, listing each CDR3 protein once. The data hold almost 75,000 distinct CDR3 sequences, with around 65% observed a single time. Deletions cut 7 bases from V and 4 bases from J, with 10 bases between. The CDR3 has 13 residues. Germline CDR1 MDHEN, CDR2 SYDVKM. No cell sorting was done before RNA was extracted from the tissue. Distant lung tissue was collected more than 3 cm away from the tumor edge. In regard to this clonotype: The target antigen is unknown. Possible read error: a much larger clone is one base away.

The source of this sequence is a woman aged 45 to 65 with non-small cell lung cancer. The V and J genes are TRBV28 and TRBJ2-2; the D is unclear. Sequences were obtained from distant non-tumor lung tissue. CDR3 bases: TGTGCCAGCACCATCGTAGCCACCGGGGAGCTGTTTTTT. This encodes CASTIVATGELFF.